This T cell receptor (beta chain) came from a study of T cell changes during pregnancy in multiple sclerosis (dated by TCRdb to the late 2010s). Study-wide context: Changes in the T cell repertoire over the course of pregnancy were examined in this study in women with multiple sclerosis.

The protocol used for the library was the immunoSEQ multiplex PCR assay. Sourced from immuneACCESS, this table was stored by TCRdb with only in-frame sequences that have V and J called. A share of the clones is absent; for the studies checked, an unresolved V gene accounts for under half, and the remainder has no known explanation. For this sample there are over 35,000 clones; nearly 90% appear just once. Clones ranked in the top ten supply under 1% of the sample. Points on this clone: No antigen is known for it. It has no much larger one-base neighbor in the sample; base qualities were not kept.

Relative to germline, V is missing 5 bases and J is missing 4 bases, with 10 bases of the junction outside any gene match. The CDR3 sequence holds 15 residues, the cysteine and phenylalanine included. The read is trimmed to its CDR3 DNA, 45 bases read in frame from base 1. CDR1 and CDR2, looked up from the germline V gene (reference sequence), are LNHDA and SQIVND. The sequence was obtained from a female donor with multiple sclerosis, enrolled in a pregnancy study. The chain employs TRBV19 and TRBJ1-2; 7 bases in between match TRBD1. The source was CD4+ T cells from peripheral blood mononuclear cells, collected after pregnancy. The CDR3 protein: CASSSRGGSSYGYTF. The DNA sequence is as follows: TGTGCCAGTAGTTCCCGAGGGGGCTCAAGCTATGGCTACACCTTC.